This T cell receptor (beta chain) was captured by sequencing in a study of breast tumors, draining lymph nodes, adjacent tissues. Study-wide findings and caveats: Findings are consistent with lymph node origin and intratumoral expansion of most tumor T cells. Tumor repertoires ranked between lymph nodes and nontumor tissue in diversity, with V and J gene preferences.

Germline CDR1 reads SGHDN; CDR2 reads FVKESK. The CDR3 loop spans 15 amino acids. TCRdb re-called the multiplex PCR reads with MiXCR, one entry per CDR3 protein. Found here are approximately 140,000 distinct CDR3 sequences, 32% of them singletons; the top ten hold 2% to 2.5%. Ten or more counts support this clonotype. Its specificity is unknown. This may come from a read error, since a much larger clone is one base off. Breast cancer patients provided tissue from their axillary draining lymph nodes. The source of this sequence is a female donor with breast cancer. Some clones in this sample may be carry-over from other donors' samples. The chain is built from TRBV14 and TRBJ2-5; 7 bases map to TRBD1. The sequenced sample consisted of axillary lymph node tissue. CDR3 amino acids: CASSQGQGVQETPYF. CDR3 sequence (DNA): TGTGCCAGCAGCCAAGGACAGGGAGTCCAAGAGACCCCGTACTTC.